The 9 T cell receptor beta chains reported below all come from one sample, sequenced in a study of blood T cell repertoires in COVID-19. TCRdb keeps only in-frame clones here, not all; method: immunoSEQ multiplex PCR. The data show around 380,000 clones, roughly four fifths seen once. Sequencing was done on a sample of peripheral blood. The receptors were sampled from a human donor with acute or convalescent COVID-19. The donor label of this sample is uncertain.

Here the CDR3 DNA reads TGTGCCAGCAGCTTGGGGGAGGTTACTGAAGCTTTCTTT. It yields the protein CASSLGEVTEAFF. The chain has TRBV5-5 and TRBJ1-1, with D unclear. V was shortened by 0 bases and J by 5 bases, with 8 bases between the two germline ends. CDR1 is SGHKS and CDR2 is YYEKEE in the germline V gene (reference sequence). This CDR3 contains 13 residues.

The CDR3 loop is CASSFPGGSSYNEQFF. CDR3 in DNA: TGTGCCAGCAGCTTCCCGGGGGGGAGCTCCTACAATGAGCAGTTCTTC. The chain employs TRBV5-8 and TRBJ2-1; 8 nucleotides line up with TRBD2. From germline, CDR1 is SGHTS and CDR2 YDEGEE. The CDR3 spans 16 residues. V gave up 2 bases and J gave up 0 bases; unmatched junction bases: 4.

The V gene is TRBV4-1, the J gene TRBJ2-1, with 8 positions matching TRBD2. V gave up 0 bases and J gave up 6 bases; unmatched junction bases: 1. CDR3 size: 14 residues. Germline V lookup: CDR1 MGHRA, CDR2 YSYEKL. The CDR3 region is CASSQDAGGNEQFF. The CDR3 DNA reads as TGCGCCAGCAGCCAAGACGCGGGGGGCAATGAGCAGTTCTTC.

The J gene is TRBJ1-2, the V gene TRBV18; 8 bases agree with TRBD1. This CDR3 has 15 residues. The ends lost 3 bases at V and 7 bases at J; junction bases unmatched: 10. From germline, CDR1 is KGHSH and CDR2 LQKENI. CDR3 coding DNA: TGTGCCAGCTCACCTCAGACAGGGGTGGACGGTGGCTACACCTTC. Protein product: CASSPQTGVDGGYTF.

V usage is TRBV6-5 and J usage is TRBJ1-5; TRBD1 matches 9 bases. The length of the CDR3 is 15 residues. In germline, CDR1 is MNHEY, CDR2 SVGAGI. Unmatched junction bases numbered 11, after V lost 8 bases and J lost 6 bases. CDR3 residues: CASAPLGQGLQPQHF. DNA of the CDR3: TGTGCCAGCGCTCCTTTGGGACAGGGACTTCAGCCCCAGCATTTT.

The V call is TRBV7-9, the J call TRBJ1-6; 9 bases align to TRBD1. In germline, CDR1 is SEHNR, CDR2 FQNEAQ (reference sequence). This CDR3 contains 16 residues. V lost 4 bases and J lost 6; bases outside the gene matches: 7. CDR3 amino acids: CASSWGQGFANSPLHF. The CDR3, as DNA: TGTGCCAGCAGCTGGGGACAGGGATTCGCTAATTCACCCCTCCACTTT.

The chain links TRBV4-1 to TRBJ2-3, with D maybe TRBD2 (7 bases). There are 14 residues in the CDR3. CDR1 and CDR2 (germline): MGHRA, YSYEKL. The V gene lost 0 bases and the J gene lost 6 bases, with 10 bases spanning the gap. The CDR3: CASSQDGRGDTQYF. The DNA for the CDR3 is TGCGCCAGCAGCCAAGATGGGAGGGGGGATACGCAGTATTTT.

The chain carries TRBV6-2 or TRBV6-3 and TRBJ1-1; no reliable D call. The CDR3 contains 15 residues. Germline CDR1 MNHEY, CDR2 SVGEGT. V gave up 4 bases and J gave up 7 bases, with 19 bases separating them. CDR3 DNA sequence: TGTGCCAGCAGTTTTAGGAGCGGGCGGGCGATTGAAGCTTTCTTT. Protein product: CASSFRSGRAIEAFF.

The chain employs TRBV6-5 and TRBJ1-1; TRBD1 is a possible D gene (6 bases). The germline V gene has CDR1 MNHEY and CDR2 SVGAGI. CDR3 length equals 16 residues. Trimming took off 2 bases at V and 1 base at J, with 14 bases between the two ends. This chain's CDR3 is CASSYEGTRGNTEAFF. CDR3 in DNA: TGTGCCAGCAGTTACGAAGGGACACGGGGGAACACTGAAGCTTTCTTT.